This T cell receptor (beta chain) was retrieved from a study of blood T cell repertoires in COVID-19. Study context: In each case, the material was cDNA or gDNA derived from T cells, B-cell-depleted T cells, or PBMCs.

Authors' analysis steps: Nucleated cell number was recorded as an estimate derived from reference gene primer amplification. Generated by immunoSEQ multiplex PCR, the TCRdb table keeps only in-frame clones and is missing some. D and trimming were read from the DNA, whereas the V and J calls and clone size are those reported in that table. The profile covers just over 250,000 clones, with about 89% appearing a single time and around 9.5% taken by the ten largest. This CDR3 has 18 residues. The ends were cut back, 2 bases at V and 2 bases at J, with 16 bases in the middle. Per the germline V gene, CDR1 is LNHDA and CDR2 is SQIVND (reference sequence).

The sequence was collected from a man aged 35 to 55 who had recovered from COVID-19. The V and J genes are TRBV19 and TRBJ2-6, with D possibly TRBD1 on 6 matching bases. Sequencing input: peripheral blood. CDR3 sequence (DNA): TGTGCCAGTAGTATAAGGAGCGCACAGGGCACTGGGGCCAACGTCCTGACTTTC. As protein: CASSIRSAQGTGANVLTF.